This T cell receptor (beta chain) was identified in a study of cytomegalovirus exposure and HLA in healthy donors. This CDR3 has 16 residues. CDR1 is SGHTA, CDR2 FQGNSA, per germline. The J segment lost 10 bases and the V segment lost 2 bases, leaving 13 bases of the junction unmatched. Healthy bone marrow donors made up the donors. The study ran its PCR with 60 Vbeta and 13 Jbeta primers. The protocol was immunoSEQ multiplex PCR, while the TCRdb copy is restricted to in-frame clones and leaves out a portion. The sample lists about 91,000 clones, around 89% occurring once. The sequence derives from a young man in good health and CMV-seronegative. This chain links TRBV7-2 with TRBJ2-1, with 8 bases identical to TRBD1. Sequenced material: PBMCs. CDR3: CASSLQGAIIPGEQFF. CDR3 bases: TGTGCCAGCAGCTTACAGGGGGCGATCATTCCGGGCGAGCAGTTCTTC.